Detailed here is one TCR beta chain. What it recognizes is unknown. The data derive from a study of high-grade serous ovarian cancer treatment subgroups. This CDR3 is 13 amino acids long. Germline values: CDR1 KGHSH, CDR2 LQKENI. Trimming removed 3 bases at V and 5 bases at J, with 7 bases between. Study-wide points: Spatial context was lost because tumors were sequenced in bulk.

Tumor samples were taken before definitive surgery or chemotherapy. Using immunoSEQ multiplex PCR, the repertoire was profiled, and TCRdb retains in-frame clones only, with some absent. The sample includes 7,000 or so clones, about four fifths of them seen just once. The clonotype was recovered from a human donor with high-grade serous ovarian cancer. Material for sequencing was tumor tissue. The chain is built from TRBV18 and TRBJ2-2; D is uncertain. CDR3 in DNA: TGTGCCAGCTCACCGATCCGTACCGGGGAGCTGTTTTTT. This encodes CASSPIRTGELFF.